A selection of T cell receptor beta chains follows, all from one sample in a study of shared clonotypes between healthy human individuals. Here immunoSEQ multiplex PCR was the method, and the copy in TCRdb shows in-frame clones only, minus some. Counted here are some 900,000 clones, 70% to 85% occurring once; the ten biggest clones make up over 1.3%. Material: memory CD4+ T cells sorted from blood. These receptors were taken from a man between 18 and 35 years old in good health. Both conserved end residues are part of each CDR3. The D gene is left open where the match is weak. Not every row has a clone size; where given, it reads once, few, many or a size class.

TRBD1,TRBV11-2,.,TRBJ2-5,CGTGTQETQYF,TGTGGGACAGGGACACAAGAGACCCAGTACTTC
.,TRBV7-2,.,TRBJ2-2,CASSGESNTGELFF,TGTGCCAGCAGCGGGGAATCGAACACCGGGGAGCTGTTTTTT
TRBD1,TRBV10-2,.,TRBJ1-1,CASSEQGARNEAFF,TGCGCCAGCAGTGAACAGGGGGCGCGGAATGAAGCTTTCTTT
TRBD2,TRBV6-5,.,TRBJ2-7,CASSRTSGSYEQYF,TGTGCCAGCAGCCGGACTAGCGGGAGCTACGAGCAGTACTTC
TRBD1,TRBV27,.,TRBJ2-3,CASRPIDRGSTDTQYF,TGTGCCAGCAGACCAATAGACAGGGGGAGCACAGATACGCAGTATTTT
.,TRBV14,.,TRBJ1-2,CASSQDRLYGYTF,TGTGCCAGCAGCCAGGACCGGCTCTATGGCTACACCTTC
.,TRBV5-4,.,TRBJ2-5,CASSLSGQETQYF,TGTGCCAGCAGCTTGTCAGGGCAAGAGACCCAGTACTTC
.,TRBV30,.,TRBJ2-6,CAWSRALSSSGANVLTF,TGTGCCTGGAGCCGGGCGCTGTCGAGCTCTGGGGCCAACGTCCTGACTTTC
TRBD1,TRBV11-3,.,TRBJ2-7,CASSLGGQGSEQYF,TGTGCCAGCAGCTTAGGGGGACAGGGTTCCGAGCAGTACTTC
.,TRBV2,once,TRBJ2-7,CASSEGQGGTYEQYF,TGTGCCAGCAGTGAAGGACAGGGCGGGACCTACGAGCAGTACTTC
.,TRBV10-3,.,TRBJ2-4,CAISNVLAKNIQYF,TGTGCCATCAGTAACGTCCTAGCCAAAAACATTCAGTACTTC
.,TRBV5-4,.,TRBJ1-2,CASSWGGANYGYTF,TGTGCCAGCAGCTGGGGGGGAGCTAACTATGGCTACACCTTC
.,TRBV19,.,TRBJ2-3,CASSVDWTTDTQYF,TGTGCCAGTAGTGTCGATTGGACCACAGATACGCAGTATTTT
.,TRBV5-1,few,TRBJ2-7,CASSERGPPYEQYF,TGCGCCAGCAGCGAGAGGGGCCCCCCCTACGAGCAGTACTTC
.,TRBV28,once,TRBJ1-2,CASKRTLNEGYGYTF,TGTGCCAGCAAGAGGACATTGAACGAGGGCTATGGCTACACCTTC
TRBD2,TRBV5-4,few,TRBJ2-1,CASSSFLAETYNEQFF,TGTGCCAGCAGCTCGTTCCTAGCGGAGACCTACAATGAGCAGTTCTTC
TRBD1,TRBV10-3,once,TRBJ1-2,CAIRDRGFSNYGYTF,TGTGCCATCAGGGACAGGGGATTTTCTAACTATGGCTACACCTTC
.,TRBV7-2,.,TRBJ1-1,CASSPPNLHTEAFF,TGTGCCAGCAGCCCTCCAAATCTGCACACTGAAGCTTTCTTT
TRBD1,TRBV6-6,.,TRBJ1-3,CASSYDGQGSGNTIYF,TGTGCCAGCAGTTACGACGGACAGGGCTCTGGAAACACCATATATTTT
TRBD1,TRBV7-9,.,TRBJ2-7,CASSLAGTDATKQYF,TGTGCCAGCAGCTTAGCGGGGACAGATGCTACGAAGCAGTACTTC